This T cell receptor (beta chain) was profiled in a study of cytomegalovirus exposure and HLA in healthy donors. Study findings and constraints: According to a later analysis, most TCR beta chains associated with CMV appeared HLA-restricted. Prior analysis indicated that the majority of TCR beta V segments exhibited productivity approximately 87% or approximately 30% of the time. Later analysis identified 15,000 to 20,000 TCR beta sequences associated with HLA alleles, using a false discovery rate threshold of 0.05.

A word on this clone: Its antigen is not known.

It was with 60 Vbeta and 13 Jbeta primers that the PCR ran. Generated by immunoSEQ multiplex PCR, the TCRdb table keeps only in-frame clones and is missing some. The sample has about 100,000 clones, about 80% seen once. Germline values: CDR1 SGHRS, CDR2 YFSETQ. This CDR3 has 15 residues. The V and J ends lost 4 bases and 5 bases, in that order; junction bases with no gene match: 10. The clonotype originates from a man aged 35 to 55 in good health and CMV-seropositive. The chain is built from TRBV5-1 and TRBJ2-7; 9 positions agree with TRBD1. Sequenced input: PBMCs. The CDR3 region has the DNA TGCGCCAGCAGCGTTCCGAGGACAGGGGAGGACGAGCAGTACTTC. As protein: CASSVPRTGEDEQYF.